The rows below give T cell receptor beta chains drawn from one sample of a study of cytomegalovirus exposure and HLA in healthy donors. Generated by immunoSEQ multiplex PCR, the TCRdb table keeps only in-frame clones and is missing some. The profile shows roughly 200,000 clones, 70% to 85% of them singletons. The sequencing input was PBMCs. The receptors derive from a middle-aged man in good health and CMV-seropositive. Both conserved end residues are part of each CDR3. The order of the fields is D gene, J gene, V gene, clone size, CDR3 protein, CDR3 DNA. A D gene is named only where the DNA matches it firmly. The listing skips clone size in some rows; elsewhere it reads once, few, many or a size class.

.	TRBJ2-3	TRBV18	once	CASSPPGVGTDTQYF	TGTGCCAGCTCACCTCCGGGAGTGGGCACAGATACGCAGTATTTT
.	TRBJ2-7	TRBV12-5	.	CASNGGLSYEQYF	TGTGCTAGCAACGGGGGGCTCTCCTACGAGCAGTACTTC
TRBD2	TRBJ2-7	TRBV7-8	few	CASSAQARVTGTSGSGTYEQYF	TGTGCCAGCAGCGCACAAGCTAGGGTGACAGGGACTAGCGGGAGTGGTACCTACGAGCAGTACTTC
TRBD1	TRBJ2-7	TRBV9	.	CASSAGGTGGQEQYF	TGTGCCAGCAGCGCAGGAGGGACAGGGGGTCAAGAGCAGTACTTC
.	TRBJ2-7	TRBV21-1	.	CAGSRGGRGSYEQYF	TGTGCCGGCAGCCGGGGAGGGAGAGGGTCCTACGAGCAGTACTTC
TRBD2	TRBJ2-7	TRBV28	.	CASSGLAGGQSYEQYF	TGTGCCAGCAGTGGACTAGCGGGAGGACAATCCTACGAGCAGTACTTC
TRBD1	TRBJ2-5	TRBV6-6	.	CASSYSGTEETQYF	TGTGCCAGCAGTTACTCCGGGACAGAAGAGACCCAGTACTTC
.	TRBJ1-5	TRBV4-2	.	CASSQEGQLNQPQHF	TGTGCCAGCAGCCAAGAAGGACAGCTTAATCAGCCCCAGCATTTT
.	TRBJ2-5	TRBV2	few	CASSALWSGETQYF	TGTGCCAGCAGTGCTTTGTGGAGCGGAGAGACCCAGTACTTC
.	TRBJ1-1	TRBV7-2	.	CASSLPGMNTEAFF	TGTGCCAGCAGCTTACCGGGGATGAACACTGAAGCTTTCTTT
.	TRBJ2-5	TRBV19	once	CASSIEGPLETQYF	TGTGCCAGTAGTATAGAGGGGCCCCTAGAGACCCAGTACTTC
.	TRBJ2-7	TRBV28	.	CASDSGPLPHEQYF	TGTGCCAGCGACTCAGGGCCTCTCCCCCACGAGCAGTACTTC
TRBD2	TRBJ2-5	TRBV2	.	CASSVVRLAGGLETQYF	TGTGCCAGCAGTGTAGTTCGACTAGCGGGGGGCCTAGAGACCCAGTACTTC
.	TRBJ1-6	TRBV27	once	CASGGVESPLHF	TGTGCCAGTGGGGGGGTTGAGTCACCCCTCCACTTT
TRBD1	TRBJ1-4	TRBV14	.	CASSQYRGPANEKLFF	TGTGCCAGCAGCCAGTACAGGGGACCGGCTAATGAAAAACTGTTTTTT
TRBD1	TRBJ1-5	TRBV25-1	.	CASSGQGNQPQHF	TGTGCCAGCAGTGGACAGGGTAATCAGCCCCAGCATTTT
.	TRBJ1-1	TRBV11-1	.	CASSLAQEAFF	TGTGCCAGCAGCTTGGCACAAGAAGCTTTCTTT
TRBD2	TRBJ2-1	TRBV5-1	.	CASSLGGNEQFF	TGCGCCAGCTCATTGGGAGGGAACGAGCAGTTCTTC
.	TRBJ2-3	TRBV7-3	once	CASSLNTGGTDTQYF	TGTGCCAGCAGCTTAAATACGGGGGGCACAGATACGCAGTATTTT